This TCR beta chain was recovered during a study of OX40 agonist ivuxolimab in advanced cancers. Study-level information: Patients received ivuxolimab, an agonistic anti-OX40 (CD134) antibody. Participants averaged 60 years of age (range about 23 to 80) and were around 83% male.

For this clone: The target antigen is unknown.

The CDR3 totals 16 residues. Germline V gives CDR1 SGHDT, CDR2 YYEEEE. The V and J ends lost 4 bases and 4 bases, in that order; junction bases with no gene match: 11. Points from the study as a whole: The antigens recognized by the expanded peripheral T cells, that is their antigen specificity, were not determined.

Produced via immunoSEQ multiplex PCR; TCRdb's table is partial and in-frame only. The sample has more than 50,000 clones; 70% to 90% are singletons. The V call is TRBV5-6, the J call TRBJ2-3, with 8 positions matching TRBD2. The TCR originated in an adult with an advanced solid tumor such as melanoma, head and neck, liver or kidney cancer. The source material was CD4+ or CD8+ T cells sorted from blood, sampled in a trial of the OX40 agonist ivuxolimab. The CDR3 spells CASSPPGTRAADTQYF. DNA of the CDR3: TGTGCCAGCAGCCCCCCCGGGACTAGGGCGGCAGATACGCAGTATTTT.